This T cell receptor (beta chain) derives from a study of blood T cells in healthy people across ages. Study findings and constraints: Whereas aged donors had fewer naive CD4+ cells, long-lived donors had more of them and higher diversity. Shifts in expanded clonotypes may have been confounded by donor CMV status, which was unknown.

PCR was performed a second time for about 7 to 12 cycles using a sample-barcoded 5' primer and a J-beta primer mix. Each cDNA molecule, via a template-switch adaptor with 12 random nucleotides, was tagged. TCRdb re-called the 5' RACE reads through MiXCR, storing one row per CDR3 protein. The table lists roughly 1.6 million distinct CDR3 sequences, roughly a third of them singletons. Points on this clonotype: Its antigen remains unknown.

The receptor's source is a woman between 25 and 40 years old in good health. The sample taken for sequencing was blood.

The CDR3 protein is CASSHVRAGNEQFF. Written as DNA, the CDR3 is TGCGCCAGCAGCCATGTCAGGGCGGGGAATGAGCAGTTCTTC. The chain links TRBV4-1 to TRBJ2-1, with D tentatively TRBD2 (6 bases). The CDR3 length is 14 residues. CDR1 and CDR2 (germline): MGHRA, YSYEKL. V lost 3 bases, J lost 7 bases, and 13 bases lay in between.